The 32 T cell receptor beta chains listed next were all sequenced from one sample in a study of radiation and T cells in renal cell carcinoma. As for time point: blood 4 weeks post-SBRT, at nephrectomy. Treatment noted: 15 Gy SBRT to primary tumor, nephrectomy 4 weeks later. Generated by immunoSEQ multiplex PCR, the TCRdb table keeps only in-frame clones and is missing some. The sample holds fewer than 200,000 clones, around 89% seen once. The material sequenced was blood, taken from a patient whose treatment included radiotherapy and nephrectomy. All receptors derive from a woman aged 50 to 60 with renal cell carcinoma.

The gene calls are TRBV7-6 and TRBJ1-6, with 9 nucleotides matching TRBD1. This CDR3 has 15 amino acids. V shed 0 bases and J 7 bases; nucleotides not matched to a gene: 1. Germline CDR1 and CDR2: SGHVS and FNYEAQ. This CDR3 reads CASSLAGQGNSPLHF. For the CDR3, the DNA is TGTGCCAGCAGCTTAGCGGGACAGGGAAATTCACCCCTCCACTTT.

The chain couples TRBV5-1 to TRBJ2-7, with D possibly matching TRBD2 (6 bases). CDR1 and CDR2 from the germline V gene are SGHRS and YFSETQ. This CDR3 is 14 amino acids long. Trimming took 0 bases from V and 1 from J, leaving 8 bases between them. The CDR3 coding sequence is TGCGCCAGCAGCTTGGAGGGGAGGTCCTACGAGCAGTACTTC. As protein: CASSLEGRSYEQYF.

This clone has only one observation. The gene calls are TRBV18 and TRBJ1-2; 10 bases fit TRBD1. Looked up from germline, CDR1 is KGHSH and CDR2 is LQKENI. Trimming took 3 bases from V and 4 from J; bases not matched to a gene: 11. This CDR3 is 17 amino acids long. Here the CDR3 reads CASSPSDRGKGGYGYTF. The CDR3 DNA is TGTGCCAGCTCACCCTCGGACAGGGGGAAAGGGGGCTATGGCTACACCTTC.

The chain employs TRBV20-1 and TRBJ2-3; the D gene is possibly TRBD1 (5 bases). Trimming took 6 bases from V and 3 from J, leaving 7 bases between them. The germline CDR1 and CDR2 sequences are DFQATT and SNEGSKA (reference sequence). The CDR3 covers 11 residues. In DNA, the CDR3 is TGCAGTGCCAGGGCAACAGATACGCAGTATTTT. Amino acid sequence: CSARATDTQYF.

The chain uses TRBV19 and TRBJ2-3; D is ambiguous. Trimming took 1 base from V and 6 from J, leaving 8 bases between them. The germline gives CDR1 LNHDA, CDR2 SQIVND (reference sequence). This CDR3 spans 13 amino acids. The CDR3 region has the DNA TGTGCCAGTAGTATAGTGTGGGATGATACGCAGTATTTT. It yields the protein CASSIVWDDTQYF.

This clone was counted a single time. This chain uses TRBV6-1 with TRBJ1-5; D is undetermined. The CDR3 runs 11 residues. Germline CDR1 MNHNS, CDR2 SASEGT. V was shortened by 4 bases and J by 7 bases, with 5 bases between the two germline ends. CDR3 coding DNA: TGTGCCAGCAGTGTAGAACAGCCCCAGCATTTT. Translation: CASSVEQPQHF.

The V and J genes are TRBV7-2 and TRBJ2-2; TRBD2 matches at 8 bases. V was clipped by 5 bases and J by 7 bases; unmatched bases: 6. CDR3 length: 14 amino acids. CDR1 is SGHTA, CDR2 FQGNSA, per germline. CDR3 DNA: TGTGCCAGCAGCCCCGGACTAGCCGTCGGGGAGCTGTTTTTT. Translating it yields CASSPGLAVGELFF. The entire variable domain, with the rest obtained from reference TRBV7-2 and TRBJ2-2, is as follows: GAGVSQSPSNKVTEKGKDVELRCDPISGHTALYWYRQSLGQGLEFLIYFQGNSAPDKSGLPSDRFSAERTGGSVSTLTIQRTQQEDSAVYLCASSPGLAVGELFFGEGSRLTVL.

CDR3 DNA: TGTGCCAGCAGCGTGGTCTACGAGCAGTACTTC. Protein: CASSVVYEQYF. The V call is TRBV7-2, the J call TRBJ2-7; D is unclear. V lost 5 bases to trimming and J lost 3 bases, with 5 bases between them. This CDR3 has 11 amino acids. CDR1 is SGHTA, CDR2 FQGNSA, per germline.

The chain has TRBV6-1 and TRBJ1-4; TRBD1 matches 7 bases. This CDR3 has 17 amino acids. CDR1 and CDR2 from the germline V gene are MNHNS and SASEGT. V was pared by 3 bases and J by 10 bases, with 17 bases of the junction left unmatched. The CDR3 DNA reads as TGTGCCAGCAGTGAGTCACAGGGGCCAAGTTCACCGGGAAAACTGTTTTTT. Translated, it gives CASSESQGPSSPGKLFF.

V is TRBV7-3 and J is TRBJ1-1; 8 positions match TRBD1. The CDR3 has 15 amino acids. J gave up 4 bases and V 5 bases, and 9 bases lay outside the gene matches. Germline V gene sequence: CDR1 SGHTA, CDR2 FQGTGA. CDR3: CASSPTGDRSTEAFF. Here the CDR3 DNA reads TGTGCCAGCAGCCCGACAGGGGATCGGAGCACTGAAGCTTTCTTT.

This clone occurred once. This rearrangement joins TRBV27 to TRBJ1-2; TRBD1 aligns across 7 bases. The junction had 14 bases not matched to a gene; V was cut back by 5 bases and J by 8 bases. CDR3 length equals 15 residues. From germline, CDR1 is MNHEY and CDR2 SMNVEV (reference sequence). CDR3 residues: CASSPHRDSLGGYTF. The DNA for the CDR3 is TGTGCCAGCAGTCCCCACCGGGACAGTTTGGGGGGCTACACCTTC.

V gene TRBV18 combines with J gene TRBJ1-1, with 9 bases fitting TRBD1. The CDR3 runs 18 residues. Trimming at V came to 2 bases and at J to 8 bases, leaving 18 bases not matched to a gene. CDR1 KGHSH and CDR2 LQKENI come from the germline V gene. The CDR3 DNA reads as TGTGCCAGCTCACCAGGGACAGGGCCTACTTTTTGGGTGGGAGAAGCTTTCTTT. Its protein is CASSPGTGPTFWVGEAFF.

The DNA of the CDR3 is TGTGCCAGCAGCTTAAGGGGAGGCACAGATACGCAGTATTTT. It yields the protein CASSLRGGTDTQYF. V is TRBV7-8 and J is TRBJ2-3; D could derive from TRBD1 or TRBD2 (5 bases each). Trimming took 2 bases from V and 1 from J, leaving 7 bases between them. This CDR3 comprises 14 residues. Germline V lookup: CDR1 SGHVS, CDR2 FQNEAQ.

This chain links TRBV7-2 with TRBJ1-3; D unclear. Germline-derived CDR1 and CDR2 are SGHTA and FQGNSA. Trimming took off 1 base at V and 4 bases at J, with 14 bases between the two ends. The CDR3 runs 16 residues. In nucleotides, the CDR3 is TGTGCCAGCAGCTTAGTGGCGTTGAGTTCGGGAAACACCATATATTTT. It translates to CASSLVALSSGNTIYF.

This clone turned up a few times. This sequence joins TRBV7-9 and TRBJ2-1, with D tentatively TRBD1 (6 bases). V lost 3 bases, J lost 8 bases, and 14 bases lay in between. This CDR3 region has 14 residues. Germline V gene data show CDR1 as SEHNR and CDR2 as FQNEAQ (reference sequence). The CDR3 nucleotides read TGTGCCAGCAGCTTCCAGGGGAAATGGGATGAGCAGTTCTTC. It codes for CASSFQGKWDEQFF. The variable domain in full, completed from reference TRBV7-9 and TRBJ2-1, reads DTGVSQNPRHKITKRGQNVTFRCDPISEHNRLYWYRQTLGQGPEFLTYFQNEAQLEKSRLLSDRFSAERPKGSFSTLEIQRTEQGDSAMYLCASSFQGKWDEQFFGPGTRLTVL.

This clone appeared once. The V call is TRBV6-5, the J call TRBJ2-7; D possibly corresponds to TRBD1 (5 bases). The V gene lost 8 bases and the J gene lost 4 bases, with 12 bases spanning the gap. This CDR3 spans 12 amino acids. The germline gives CDR1 MNHEY, CDR2 SVGAGI. CDR3 protein: CASSFDRYEQYF. The DNA for the CDR3 is TGTGCCAGCTCTTTCGACAGATACGAGCAGTACTTC.

The chain is built from TRBV10-3 and TRBJ2-7; 10 nucleotides align to TRBD2. Losses at the gene ends were 0 bases for V and 4 bases for J; bases not matched to a gene: 3. The germline CDR1 and CDR2 sequences are ENHRY and SYGVKD. CDR3 length equals 15 residues. The CDR3 DNA follows: TGTGCCATCAGTGAGTCTTTACTAGCGGGGTACGAGCAGTACTTC. It translates to CAISESLLAGYEQYF.

The chain carries TRBV7-9 and TRBJ1-3, with unresolved D. The CDR3 contains 16 residues. Germline values: CDR1 SEHNR, CDR2 FQNEAQ (reference sequence). V was trimmed by 5 bases and J by 0 bases, leaving 14 bases between them. The CDR3: CASSPRGLASGNTIYF. The CDR3 region has the DNA TGTGCCAGCAGCCCCCGCGGACTGGCCTCTGGAAACACCATATATTTT.

This chain uses TRBV19 with TRBJ1-3, with a possible D match to TRBD1 (5 bases). Germline V lookup: CDR1 LNHDA, CDR2 SQIVND (reference sequence). Deletions cut 5 bases from V and 4 bases from J, with 12 bases between. This CDR3 has 14 residues. The DNA for the CDR3 is TGTGCCAGTAGTTTGGGGGGTACCGGAAACACCATATATTTT. This gives the protein CASSLGGTGNTIYF.

The V call is TRBV5-8, the J call TRBJ2-3; no definite D call. V lost 0 bases and J lost 0, with 5 bases in between. CDR3 length equals 14 residues. The germline gives CDR1 SGHTS, CDR2 YDEGEE. The CDR3 DNA is TGTGCCAGCAGCTTGGATCAGAGCACAGATACGCAGTATTTT. Translated: CASSLDQSTDTQYF.

V gene TRBV2 combines with J gene TRBJ2-7; D is ambiguous. The CDR3 loop spans 13 amino acids. V shed 6 bases and J shed 2 bases, with 11 bases lying between them. Per germline, CDR1 SNHLY and CDR2 FYNNEI. The CDR3 reads CASSLDPTYEQYF. DNA for the CDR3: TGTGCCAGCAGCCTCGACCCCACCTACGAGCAGTACTTC.

The chain uses TRBV1 and TRBJ1-3; TRBD1 is taken as the D call from the table, unchecked against the DNA. TRBV1 is shown as a pseudogene. The CDR3 is made up of 16 amino acids. CDR3 region: CTSRHPDRDSGNTIYF. The CDR3 nucleotides are TGCACCAGCAGACACCCGGACAGGGACTCTGGAAACACCATATATTTT.

The chain is built from TRBV30 and TRBJ2-4; 14 bases align to TRBD2. The CDR3 is made up of 18 amino acids. CDR1 and CDR2 (germline): GTSNPN, SVGIG (reference sequence). The ends lost 3 bases at V and 7 bases at J; junction bases unmatched: 14. CDR3: CAWRNPGLAGAMANIQYF. In nucleotides, the CDR3 is TGTGCCTGGAGAAACCCGGGACTAGCGGGGGCCATGGCGAACATTCAGTACTTC.

V and J are TRBV5-6 and TRBJ1-1; D might be TRBD1 (6 bases). Trimming stripped 4 bases from V and 1 base from J, with 17 bases between. From germline, CDR1 is SGHDT and CDR2 YYEEEE. The CDR3 loop spans 16 amino acids. The CDR3 DNA is TGTGCCAGCAGCCTGCGTGGGGGCCATACGAACACTGAAGCTTTCTTT. It is translated as CASSLRGGHTNTEAFF. Variable domain in full (rest from reference TRBV5-6 and TRBJ1-1): DAGVTQSPTHLIKTRGQQVTLRCSPKSGHDTVSWYQQALGQGPQFIFQYYEEEERQRGNFPDRFSGHQFPNYSSELNVNALLLGDSALYLCASSLRGGHTNTEAFFGQGTRLTVV.

The CDR3 is CASTDAYEQYF. CDR3 in DNA: TGTGCCAGCACCGACGCCTACGAGCAGTACTTC. The chain recombines TRBV6-1 with TRBJ2-7; D is uncertain. The CDR3 is 11 amino acids. V lost 7 bases to trimming and J lost 2 bases, with 6 bases between them. CDR1 is MNHNS and CDR2 is SASEGT in the germline V gene.

This chain uses TRBV6-1 with TRBJ1-3; D not resolved. The CDR3 has 13 residues. Looked up from germline, CDR1 is MNHNS and CDR2 is SASEGT. The ends were cut back, 11 bases at V and 0 bases at J, with 11 bases in the middle. CDR3 region: CAGGPRSGNTIYF. The CDR3 bases are TGTGCCGGCGGACCGCGCTCTGGAAACACCATATATTTT.

The CDR3 bases are TGCGCCAGCAGCTCGGAGCCCGCCTCCGACAGGGATGGCTACACCTTC. This translates into CASSSEPASDRDGYTF. The V call is TRBV5-1, the J call TRBJ1-2; 7 bases align to TRBD1. Trimming removed 3 bases from V and 6 bases from J; junction bases left unmatched: 14. This CDR3 comprises 16 residues. Germline CDR1 and CDR2: SGHRS and YFSETQ.

V and J are TRBV5-4 and TRBJ2-1, with 10 bases identical to TRBD2. V shed 2 bases, J shed 0 bases, and the junction held 2 bases outside the gene matches. Germline CDR1 is SGHNT and CDR2 is YYREEE (reference sequence). CDR3 length: 16 amino acids. CDR3: CASSFGLADSYNEQFF. CDR3 nucleotide sequence: TGTGCCAGCAGCTTCGGACTAGCGGACTCCTACAATGAGCAGTTCTTC.

Only a few counts were recorded for this clone. The chain is built from TRBV30 and TRBJ1-2; D gene unclear. Germline V gene data show CDR1 as GTSNPN and CDR2 as SVGIG (reference sequence). This CDR3 comprises 13 residues. V dropped 2 bases and J dropped 2 bases, with 9 bases sitting between them. The CDR3 DNA reads as TGTGCCTGGAGTCACAGTAGAAACTATGGCTACACCTTC. This encodes CAWSHSRNYGYTF.

The V gene is TRBV6-1, the J gene TRBJ1-2, with 8 bases identical to TRBD1. This CDR3 contains 13 residues. Germline CDR1 MNHNS, CDR2 SASEGT. The junction had 4 bases not matched to a gene; V was cut back by 6 bases and J by 4 bases. DNA for the CDR3: TGTGCCAGCAGGGGACAGGCTAGCTATGGCTACACCTTC. It yields the protein CASRGQASYGYTF.

The gene calls are TRBV5-1 and TRBJ1-6; no clear D. Trimming removed 0 bases at V and 7 bases at J, with 5 bases between. This CDR3 region has 13 residues. Germline-derived CDR1 and CDR2 are SGHRS and YFSETQ. The CDR3 here is CASSLDDNSPLHF. CDR3 bases: TGCGCCAGCAGCTTGGATGACAATTCACCCCTCCACTTT.

A few counts support this clone. The genes are TRBV2 and TRBJ1-5; D is perhaps TRBD1 (6 bases). The V and J ends lost 4 bases and 7 bases respectively, with 17 bases between them. Germline CDR1 reads SNHLY; CDR2 reads FYNNEI. The CDR3 is 15 amino acids. For the CDR3, the DNA is TGTGCCAGCAGTGGATCCCAGGGGACTGGCCAGCCCCAGCATTTT. This sequence encodes CASSGSQGTGQPQHF.